This T cell receptor (beta chain) was observed in a study of T cell changes during pregnancy in multiple sclerosis. The method was immunoSEQ multiplex PCR; TCRdb's version includes in-frame clones alone and lacks a portion of them. The data show around 50,000 clones, around 92% seen once. The sample consisted of CD4+ T cells from peripheral blood mononuclear cells, taken after pregnancy. The TCR sequence derives from a female donor in good health, enrolled as a control in a pregnancy study.

Here the CDR3 reads CASSLGQVYINEQFF. In DNA, the CDR3 is TGTGCCAGCAGCTTGGGACAGGTGTATATCAATGAGCAGTTCTTC. The chain combines TRBV7-9 with TRBJ2-1; 8 bases fit TRBD1. This CDR3 has 15 residues. Germline assignment: CDR1 SEHNR and CDR2 FQNEAQ (reference sequence). V trimming: 3 bases; J trimming: 6 bases; junction bases outside the gene matches: 7.